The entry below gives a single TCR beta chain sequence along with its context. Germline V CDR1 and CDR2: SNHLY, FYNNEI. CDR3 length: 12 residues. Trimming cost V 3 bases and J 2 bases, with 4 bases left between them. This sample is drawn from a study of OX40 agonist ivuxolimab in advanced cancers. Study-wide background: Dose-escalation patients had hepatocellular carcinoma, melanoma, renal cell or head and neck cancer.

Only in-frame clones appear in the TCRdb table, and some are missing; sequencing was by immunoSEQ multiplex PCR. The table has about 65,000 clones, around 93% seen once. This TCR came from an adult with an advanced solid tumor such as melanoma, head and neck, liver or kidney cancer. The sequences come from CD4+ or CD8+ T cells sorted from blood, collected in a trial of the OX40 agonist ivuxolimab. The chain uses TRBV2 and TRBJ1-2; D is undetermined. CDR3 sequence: CASSEANYGYTF. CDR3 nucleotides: TGTGCCAGCAGTGAGGCAAACTATGGCTACACCTTC.